The T cell receptor beta chain described here comes from a study of blood T cell repertoires in COVID-19. For the study at large: From T cells, B-cell-depleted T cells, or PBMCs came the material, which was cDNA or gDNA.

Germline V gene sequence: CDR1 LGHDT, CDR2 YNNKEL (reference sequence). Trimming removed 6 bases at V and 2 bases at J, with 19 bases between. CDR3 length: 16 residues. Some clones are missing from TCRdb's copy, which holds only in-frame ones; the method was immunoSEQ multiplex PCR. Of about 250,000 clones in the sample, approximately 90% were seen once. Each participant's cohort was designated according to participant-reported clinical history. Material for sequencing was PBMCs or T cells enriched from blood (not recorded which). This TCR came from a woman in her late teens or twenties who had recovered from COVID-19. The rearrangement uses TRBV3-1 (or the pseudogene TRBV3-2) and TRBJ1-2; tentatively, D is TRBD1 (6 bases). DNA of the CDR3: TGTGCCAGCAGTCTCGCCGCGGGGGCACTAAACTATGGCTACACCTTC. This encodes CASSLAAGALNYGYTF.